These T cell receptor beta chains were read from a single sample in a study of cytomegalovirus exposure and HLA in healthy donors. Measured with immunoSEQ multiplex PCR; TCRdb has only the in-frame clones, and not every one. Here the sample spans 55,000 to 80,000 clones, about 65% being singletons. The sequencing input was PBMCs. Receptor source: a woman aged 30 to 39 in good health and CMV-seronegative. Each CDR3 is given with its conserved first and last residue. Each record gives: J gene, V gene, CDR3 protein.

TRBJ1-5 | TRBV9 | CASSAGDGPGPQHF
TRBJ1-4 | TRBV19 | CASSIGWDSRATNEKLFF
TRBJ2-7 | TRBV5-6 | CASSLGAGVMYEQYF
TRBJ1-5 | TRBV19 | CASSDGGYSNQPQHF
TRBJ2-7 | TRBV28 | CASTRTSGGHYEQYF
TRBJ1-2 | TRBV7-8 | CASSSTGYGGYTF
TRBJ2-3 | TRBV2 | CASSVQGGGTDTQYF
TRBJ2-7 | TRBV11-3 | CASSSRTGENEQYF
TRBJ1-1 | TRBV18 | CASSLNIVGTEAFF
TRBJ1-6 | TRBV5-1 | CASSFEAGDNPPLHF
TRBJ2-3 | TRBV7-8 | CASSPFGEGDTQYF
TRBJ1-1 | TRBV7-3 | CASSPRPGRTEAFF
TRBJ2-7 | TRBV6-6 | CASSYSIESSYEQYF
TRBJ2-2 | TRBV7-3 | CASSLGLAGGTGELFF
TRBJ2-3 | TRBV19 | CASKPRGGQSTDTQYF
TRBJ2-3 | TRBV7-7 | CASSQGLAGDTQYF
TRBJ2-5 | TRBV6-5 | CASSSVNQETQYF
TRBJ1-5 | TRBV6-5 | CASSSGVRQPQHF
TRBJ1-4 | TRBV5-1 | CASSLDPLRGEKLFF
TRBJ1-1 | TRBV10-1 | CASSTSLTGNTEAFF
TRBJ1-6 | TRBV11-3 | CASSLLRVANSPLHF
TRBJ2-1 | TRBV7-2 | CASSLVRSSYNEQFF
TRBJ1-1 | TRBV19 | CASSGRDRNTEAFF
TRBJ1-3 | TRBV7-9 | CASSSQGHTIYF
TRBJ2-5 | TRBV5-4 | CASSIQGRGETQYF
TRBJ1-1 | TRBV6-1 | CASTPAGVGNTEAFF
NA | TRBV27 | CASSLSSTNYEQYF
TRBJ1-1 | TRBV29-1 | CSVGHMNTEAFF
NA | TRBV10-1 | CARTGYEQYF
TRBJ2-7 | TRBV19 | CASSVSGGMEREQYF
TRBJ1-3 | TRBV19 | CATGQGEVTMAGNTIYF
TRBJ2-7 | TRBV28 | CASSSTWTGGFEQYF
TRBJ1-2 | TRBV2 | CASRTGKGLFYGYTF
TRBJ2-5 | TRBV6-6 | CASTTPLAGRETQYF
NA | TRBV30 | CARSRLAMNTGELFF
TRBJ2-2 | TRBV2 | CASRRDRGMDGELFF
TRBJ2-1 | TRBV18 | CASSQRFDYRAGPFRNEQFF
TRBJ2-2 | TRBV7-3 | CASSEGTGIGELFF
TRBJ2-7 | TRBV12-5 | CASGLPRGSGEQYF
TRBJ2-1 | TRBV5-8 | CASSPDWRPNEQFF
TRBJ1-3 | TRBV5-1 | CASSSTGSEMGTIYF
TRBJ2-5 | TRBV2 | CASKKGLDETQYF
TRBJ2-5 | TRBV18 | CASSPNSGQSETQYF
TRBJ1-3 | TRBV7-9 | CASSLVVIGEPGNTIYF
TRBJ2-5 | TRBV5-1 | CASSLTQGVKTQYF
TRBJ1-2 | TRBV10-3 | CAISGGGQVNHGYTF
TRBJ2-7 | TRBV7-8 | CASSLSIRGQYF
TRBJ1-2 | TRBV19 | CASSTSTGSVGYTF